The sequence of this T cell receptor beta chain was determined in a study of beta chain features in type 1 diabetes. Losses at the gene ends were 5 bases for V and 0 bases for J; bases not matched to a gene: 9. Per the germline V gene, CDR1 is SEHNR and CDR2 is FQNEAQ (reference sequence). The CDR3 covers 18 residues. In this sample, this clone turned up many times. The antigen is undetermined. Study observations and caveats: Whether TCRB rearrangement is influenced by HLA type went unresolved here.

Isolated RNA was reverse transcribed in full, so expressed TCRB transcripts were sequenced. Clones were sequenced by immunoSEQ multiplex PCR, and TCRdb holds only the in-frame ones, with some missing. This sample has more than 130,000 clones, with 6.9% found just once. The sequencing input was central memory CD4+ T cells from blood. This chain connects TRBV7-9 to TRBJ2-6, with 8 bases aligning to TRBD1. The sequence came from a woman in her 30s in good health. CDR3 region: CASSQDRGGGSGANVLTF. DNA of the CDR3: TGTGCCAGCAGCCAAGACAGGGGAGGAGGCTCTGGGGCCAACGTCCTGACTTTC. The full variable domain, with the rest looked up from reference TRBV7-9 and TRBJ2-6, is DTGVSQNPRHKITKRGQNVTFRCDPISEHNRLYWYRQTLGQGPEFLTYFQNEAQLEKSRLLSDRFSAERPKGSFSTLEIQRTEQGDSAMYLCASSQDRGGGSGANVLTFGAGSRLTVL.